These 9 T cell receptor beta chains came from one sample sequenced in a study of T cell changes during pregnancy in multiple sclerosis. Assay: immunoSEQ multiplex PCR; the TCRdb copy retains only in-frame clones and omits some. The table has approximately 50,000 clones, around 94% seen once; the top ten hold roughly 0.34%. Specimen: CD4+ T cells from peripheral blood mononuclear cells, collected in the third trimester of pregnancy. The receptors stem from a female donor with multiple sclerosis, enrolled in a pregnancy study.

The CDR3 spells CASIPLGLVASYEQYF. The CDR3 DNA reads as TGTGCCAGCATTCCCCTAGGCTTGGTGGCCTCCTACGAGCAGTACTTC. The V call is TRBV2, the J call TRBJ2-7; D is ambiguous. Trimming cost V 7 bases and J 0 bases, with 19 bases left between them. Germline V gene sequence: CDR1 SNHLY, CDR2 FYNNEI. This CDR3 is built from 16 residues.

The DNA for the CDR3 is TGTGCCAGCAGTCTCCGACAGGCGCACACCGGGGAGCTGTTTTTT. Amino acid sequence: CASSLRQAHTGELFF. The chain employs TRBV28 and TRBJ2-2; a weak D match, TRBD1 (6 bases). CDR3 length equals 15 residues. Germline CDR1 is MDHEN and CDR2 is SYDVKM. The V gene lost 5 bases and the J gene lost 3 bases, with 13 bases spanning the gap.

The chain couples TRBV9 to TRBJ1-1, with D possibly TRBD1 on 5 matching bases. This CDR3 region has 13 residues. The V end was cut by 4 bases, the J end by 1 base, with 8 bases between. Germline CDR1 reads SGDLS; CDR2 reads YYNGEE. CDR3 amino acids: CASSQGQNTEAFF. The CDR3 coding sequence is TGTGCCAGCAGCCAGGGTCAGAACACTGAAGCTTTCTTT.

This chain connects TRBV19 to TRBJ2-7; D not resolved. The CDR3 has 13 residues. V lost 2 bases, J lost 1 base, and 6 bases lay in between. Germline V lookup: CDR1 LNHDA, CDR2 SQIVND (reference sequence). CDR3 bases: TGTGCCAGTAGTATATCGGTTTCCTACGAGCAGTACTTC. This translates into CASSISVSYEQYF.

This chain connects TRBV27 to TRBJ2-7; D may be TRBD1 (5 bases). Looked up from germline, CDR1 is MNHEY and CDR2 is SMNVEV (reference sequence). This CDR3 comprises 15 residues. Trimming removed 4 bases at V and 5 bases at J, with 18 bases between. The CDR3 loop reads CASSSPQAGKNEQYF. For the CDR3, the DNA is TGTGCCAGCAGTTCCCCCCAGGCAGGGAAAAACGAGCAGTACTTC.

The chain carries TRBV6-1 and TRBJ2-1, with 14 bases lining up with TRBD2. The CDR3 covers 15 residues. Looked up from germline, CDR1 is MNHNS and CDR2 is SASEGT. With V trimmed by 5 bases and J by 7 bases, 4 bases remained unmatched. The CDR3 protein is CASSHRTSGRNEQFF. CDR3 in DNA: TGTGCCAGCAGTCATCGGACTAGCGGGAGGAATGAGCAGTTCTTC.

The chain carries TRBV7-3 and TRBJ2-2; TRBD1 agrees at 9 bases. CDR1 SGHTA and CDR2 FQGTGA come from the germline V gene. Losses at the gene ends were 3 bases for V and 8 bases for J; bases not matched to a gene: 16. This CDR3 contains 18 residues. CDR3 DNA: TGTGCCAGCAGCTTGGGGCATGCCGGGGACAGGGTTGTTGGGGAGCTGTTTTTT. Amino acids: CASSLGHAGDRVVGELFF.

This chain uses TRBV10-3 with TRBJ1-1, with D possibly TRBD1 on 5 matching bases. V was cut by 0 bases and J by 4 bases, with 27 bases left in between. This CDR3 comprises 20 residues. Germline V CDR1 and CDR2: ENHRY, SYGVKD. CDR3 protein: CAISESRGPNPQGGSTEAFF. CDR3 coding DNA: TGTGCCATCAGTGAGTCTCGGGGTCCCAACCCCCAGGGAGGGAGCACTGAAGCTTTCTTT.

The rearrangement links TRBV6-5 to TRBJ2-3; 7 bases align to TRBD2. The CDR3 runs to 14 residues. CDR1 MNHEY and CDR2 SVGAGI come from the germline V gene. J lost 1 base, V lost 4 bases, and 2 bases had no gene match. The CDR3 DNA reads TGTGCCAGCAGTTTGGGGAGGGGCACAGATACGCAGTATTTT. Translating gives CASSLGRGTDTQYF.